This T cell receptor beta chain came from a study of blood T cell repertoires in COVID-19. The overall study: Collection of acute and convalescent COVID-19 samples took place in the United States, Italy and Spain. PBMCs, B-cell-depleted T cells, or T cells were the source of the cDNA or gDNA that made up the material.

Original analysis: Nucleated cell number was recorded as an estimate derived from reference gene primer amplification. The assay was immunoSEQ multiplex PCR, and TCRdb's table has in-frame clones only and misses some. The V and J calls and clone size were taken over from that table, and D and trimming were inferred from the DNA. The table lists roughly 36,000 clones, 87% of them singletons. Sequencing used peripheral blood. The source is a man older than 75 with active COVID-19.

The CDR3 loop is CASSFGDRANEQFF. The CDR3 bases are TGTGCCAGCAGCTTCGGTGACAGGGCCAATGAGCAGTTCTTC. V usage is TRBV7-2 and J usage is TRBJ2-1; 7 positions match TRBD1. The CDR3 spans 14 residues. After removal of 3 bases from V and 6 bases from J, the junction contained 5 bases not matched to a gene. Germline V gives CDR1 SGHTA, CDR2 FQGNSA.